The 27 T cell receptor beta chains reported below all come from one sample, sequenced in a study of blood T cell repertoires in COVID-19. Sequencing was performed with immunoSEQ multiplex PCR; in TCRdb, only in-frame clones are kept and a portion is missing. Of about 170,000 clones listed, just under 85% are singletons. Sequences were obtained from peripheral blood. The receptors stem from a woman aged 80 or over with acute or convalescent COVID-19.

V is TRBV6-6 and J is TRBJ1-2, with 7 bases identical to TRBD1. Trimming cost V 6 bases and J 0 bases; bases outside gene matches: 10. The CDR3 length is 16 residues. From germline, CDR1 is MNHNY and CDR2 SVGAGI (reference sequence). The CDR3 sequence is CASSPAKGTANYGYTF. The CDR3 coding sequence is TGTGCCAGCAGCCCCGCTAAGGGGACAGCTAACTATGGCTACACCTTC.

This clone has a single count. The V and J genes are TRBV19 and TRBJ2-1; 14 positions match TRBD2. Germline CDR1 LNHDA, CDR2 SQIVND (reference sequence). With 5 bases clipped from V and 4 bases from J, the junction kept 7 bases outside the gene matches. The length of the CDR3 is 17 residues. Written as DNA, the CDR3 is TGTGCCAGTAGTGGGACTAGCGGGAGTACGGAGTACAATGAGCAGTTCTTC. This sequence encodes CASSGTSGSTEYNEQFF. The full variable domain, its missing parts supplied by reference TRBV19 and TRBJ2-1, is DGGITQSPKYLFRKEGQNVTLSCEQNLNHDAMYWYRQDPGQGLRLIYYSQIVNDFQKGDIAEGYSVSREKKESFPLTVTSAQKNPTAFYLCASSGTSGSTEYNEQFFGPGTRLTVL.

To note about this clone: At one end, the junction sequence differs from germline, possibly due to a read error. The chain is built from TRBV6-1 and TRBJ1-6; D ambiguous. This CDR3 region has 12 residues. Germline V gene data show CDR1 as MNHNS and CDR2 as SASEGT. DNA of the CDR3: TGTGCCAGCGGTGACGGACGGGGACCCCTCCACTTT. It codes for CASGDGRGPLHF.

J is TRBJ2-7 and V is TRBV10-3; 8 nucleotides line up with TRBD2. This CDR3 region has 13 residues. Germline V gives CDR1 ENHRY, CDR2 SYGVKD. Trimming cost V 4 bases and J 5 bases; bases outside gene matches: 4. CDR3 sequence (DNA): TGTGCCATCAGTGGGGGCGGGAGGAACGAGCAGTACTTC. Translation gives CAISGGGRNEQYF.

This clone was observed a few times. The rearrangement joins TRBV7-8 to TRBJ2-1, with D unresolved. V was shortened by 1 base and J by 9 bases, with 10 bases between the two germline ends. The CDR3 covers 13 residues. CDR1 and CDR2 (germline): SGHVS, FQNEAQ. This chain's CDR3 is CASSLVPQVEQFF. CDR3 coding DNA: TGTGCCAGCAGCTTAGTCCCCCAGGTTGAGCAGTTCTTC.

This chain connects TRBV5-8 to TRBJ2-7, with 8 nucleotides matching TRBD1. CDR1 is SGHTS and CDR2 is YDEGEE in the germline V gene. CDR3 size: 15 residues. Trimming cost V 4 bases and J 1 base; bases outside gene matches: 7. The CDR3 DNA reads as TGTGCCAGCAGCCGTAACCGGGACAGGTCCTACGAGCAGTACTTC. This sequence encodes CASSRNRDRSYEQYF.

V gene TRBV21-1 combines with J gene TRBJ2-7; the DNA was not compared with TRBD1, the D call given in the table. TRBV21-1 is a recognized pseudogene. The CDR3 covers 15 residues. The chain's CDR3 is CARPPTGGIRWEQYF. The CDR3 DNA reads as TGTGCCAGGCCTCCTACAGGGGGAATTCGATGGGAGCAGTACTTC.

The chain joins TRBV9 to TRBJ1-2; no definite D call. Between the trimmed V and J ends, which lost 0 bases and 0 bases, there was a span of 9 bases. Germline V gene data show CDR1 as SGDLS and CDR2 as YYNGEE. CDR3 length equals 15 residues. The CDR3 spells CASSVATTPNYGYTF. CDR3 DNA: TGTGCCAGCAGCGTAGCTACGACACCTAACTATGGCTACACCTTC. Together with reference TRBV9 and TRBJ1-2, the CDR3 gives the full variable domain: DSGVTQTPKHLITATGQRVTLRCSPRSGDLSVYWYQQSLDQGLQFLIQYYNGEERAKGNILERFSAQQFPDLHSELNLSSLELGDSALYFCASSVATTPNYGYTFGSGTRLTVV.

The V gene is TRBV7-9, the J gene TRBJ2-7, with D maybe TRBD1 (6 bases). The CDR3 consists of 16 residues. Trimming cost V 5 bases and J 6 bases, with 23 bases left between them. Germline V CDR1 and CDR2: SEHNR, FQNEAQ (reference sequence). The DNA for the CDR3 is TGTGCCAGCAGCAACTTGCTACTACAGGGTAGGAGCGAGCAGTACTTC. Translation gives CASSNLLLQGRSEQYF.

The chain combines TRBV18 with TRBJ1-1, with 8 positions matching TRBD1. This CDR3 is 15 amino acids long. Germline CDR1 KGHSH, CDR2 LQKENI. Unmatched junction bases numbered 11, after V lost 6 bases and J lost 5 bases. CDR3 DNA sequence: TGTGCCAGCTCCCTAGGGAGGACAGGGTGGACTGAAGCTTTCTTT. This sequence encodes CASSLGRTGWTEAFF.

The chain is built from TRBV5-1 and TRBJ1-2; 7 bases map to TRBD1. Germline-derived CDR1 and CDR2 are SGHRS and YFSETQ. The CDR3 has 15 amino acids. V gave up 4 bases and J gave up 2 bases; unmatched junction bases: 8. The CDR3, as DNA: TGCGCCAGCAGCCCGGTACAGGGGAGGAACTATGGCTACACCTTC. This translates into CASSPVQGRNYGYTF.

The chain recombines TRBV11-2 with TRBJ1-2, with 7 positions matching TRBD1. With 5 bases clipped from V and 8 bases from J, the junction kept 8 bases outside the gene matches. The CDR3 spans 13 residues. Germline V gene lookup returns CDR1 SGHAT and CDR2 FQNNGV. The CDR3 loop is CASSPRTGGGYTF. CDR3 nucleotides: TGTGCCAGCAGCCCCCGGACAGGAGGGGGCTACACCTTC.

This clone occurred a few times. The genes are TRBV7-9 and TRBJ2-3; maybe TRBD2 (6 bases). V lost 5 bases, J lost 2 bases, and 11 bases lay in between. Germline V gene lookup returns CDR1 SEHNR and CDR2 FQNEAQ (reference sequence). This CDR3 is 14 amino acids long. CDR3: CASSRRDFTDTQYF. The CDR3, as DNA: TGTGCCAGCAGCCGCCGGGACTTCACAGATACGCAGTATTTT.

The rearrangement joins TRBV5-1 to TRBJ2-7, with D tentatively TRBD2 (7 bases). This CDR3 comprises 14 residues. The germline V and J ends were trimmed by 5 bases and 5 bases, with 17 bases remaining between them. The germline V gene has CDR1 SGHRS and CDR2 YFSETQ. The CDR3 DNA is TGCGCCAGCAGACCGGGACTACCAGGGGACGAGCAGTACTTC. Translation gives CASRPGLPGDEQYF.

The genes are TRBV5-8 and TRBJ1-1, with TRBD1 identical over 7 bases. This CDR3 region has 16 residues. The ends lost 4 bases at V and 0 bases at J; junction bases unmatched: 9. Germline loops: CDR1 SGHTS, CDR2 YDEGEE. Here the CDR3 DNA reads TGTGCCAGCAGCGACCATTCCGGGACAGTGAACACTGAAGCTTTCTTT. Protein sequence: CASSDHSGTVNTEAFF.

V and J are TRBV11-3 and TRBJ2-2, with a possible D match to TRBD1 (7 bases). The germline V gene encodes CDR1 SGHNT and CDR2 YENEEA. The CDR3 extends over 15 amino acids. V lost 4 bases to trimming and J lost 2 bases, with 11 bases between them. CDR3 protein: CASSSQGGNTGELFF. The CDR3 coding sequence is TGTGCCAGCAGCTCGCAGGGGGGCAACACCGGGGAGCTGTTTTTT. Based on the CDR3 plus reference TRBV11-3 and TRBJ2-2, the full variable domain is EAGVVQSPRYKIIEKKQPVAFWCNPISGHNTLYWYLQNLGQGPELLIRYENEEAVDDSQLPKDRFSAERLKGVDSTLKIQPAELGDSAVYLCASSSQGGNTGELFFGEGSRLTVL.

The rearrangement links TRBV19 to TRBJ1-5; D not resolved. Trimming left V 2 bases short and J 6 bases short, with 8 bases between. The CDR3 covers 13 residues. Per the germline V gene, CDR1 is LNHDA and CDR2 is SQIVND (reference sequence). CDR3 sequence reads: CASSITDSQPQHF. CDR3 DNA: TGTGCCAGTAGTATAACAGATAGTCAGCCCCAGCATTTT. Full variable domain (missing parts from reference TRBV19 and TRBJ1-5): DGGITQSPKYLFRKEGQNVTLSCEQNLNHDAMYWYRQDPGQGLRLIYYSQIVNDFQKGDIAEGYSVSREKKESFPLTVTSAQKNPTAFYLCASSITDSQPQHFGDGTRLSIL.

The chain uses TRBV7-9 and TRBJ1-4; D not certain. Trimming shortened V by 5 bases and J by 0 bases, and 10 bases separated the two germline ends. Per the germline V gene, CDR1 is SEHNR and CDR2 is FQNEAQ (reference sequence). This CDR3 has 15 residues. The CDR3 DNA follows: TGTGCCAGCAGCGCAGGCCAGGCAACTAATGAAAAACTGTTTTTT. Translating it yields CASSAGQATNEKLFF.

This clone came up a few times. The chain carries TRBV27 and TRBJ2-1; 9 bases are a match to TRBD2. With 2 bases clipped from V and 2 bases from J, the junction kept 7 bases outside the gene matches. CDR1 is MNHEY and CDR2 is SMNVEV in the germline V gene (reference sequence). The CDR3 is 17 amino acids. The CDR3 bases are TGTGCCAGCAGTTTAACGGGGCGGGAGGGCCCCTACAATGAGCAGTTCTTC. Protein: CASSLTGREGPYNEQFF.

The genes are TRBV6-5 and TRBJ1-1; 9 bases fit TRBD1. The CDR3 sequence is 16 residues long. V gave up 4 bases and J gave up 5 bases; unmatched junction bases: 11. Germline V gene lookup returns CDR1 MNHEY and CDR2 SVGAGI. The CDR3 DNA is TGTGCCAGCAGTTCCGACTACGGACAGGGGAGTACTGAAGCTTTCTTT. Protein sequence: CASSSDYGQGSTEAFF.

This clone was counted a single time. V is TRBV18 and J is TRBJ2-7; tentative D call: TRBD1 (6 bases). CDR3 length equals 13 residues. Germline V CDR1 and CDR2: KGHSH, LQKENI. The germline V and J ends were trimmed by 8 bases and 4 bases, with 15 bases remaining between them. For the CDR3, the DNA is TGTGCCAGCACCTCAGGACAGATATACGAGCAGTACTTC. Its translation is CASTSGQIYEQYF.

The CDR3 loop reads CASSRPSGENEQFF. Written as DNA, the CDR3 is TGCGCCAGCAGCCGGCCTAGCGGGGAGAATGAGCAGTTCTTC. The rearrangement links TRBV5-1 to TRBJ2-1; the match to TRBD2 covers 9 bases. The CDR3 is 14 residues long. Looked up from germline, CDR1 is SGHRS and CDR2 is YFSETQ. J gave up 7 bases and V 4 bases, and 6 bases lay outside the gene matches.

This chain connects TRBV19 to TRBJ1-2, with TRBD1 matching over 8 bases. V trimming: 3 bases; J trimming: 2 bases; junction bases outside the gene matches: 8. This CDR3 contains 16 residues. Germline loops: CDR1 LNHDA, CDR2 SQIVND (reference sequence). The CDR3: CASSISGNRGNYGYTF. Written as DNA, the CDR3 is TGTGCCAGTAGTATCAGCGGGAACAGGGGGAACTATGGCTACACCTTC.

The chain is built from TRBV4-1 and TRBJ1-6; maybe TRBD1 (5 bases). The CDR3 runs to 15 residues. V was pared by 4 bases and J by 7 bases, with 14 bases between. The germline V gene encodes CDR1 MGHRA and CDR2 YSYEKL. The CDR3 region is CASSRIWGVNSPLHF. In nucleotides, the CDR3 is TGCGCCAGCAGCCGTATCTGGGGGGTGAATTCACCCCTCCACTTT.

CDR3 in amino acids: CASSLGLAANTGELFF. CDR3 sequence (DNA): TGTGCCAGCAGCCTTGGACTAGCGGCGAACACCGGGGAGCTGTTTTTT. The chain recombines TRBV9 with TRBJ2-2; 10 bases align to TRBD2. The junction had 3 bases not matched to a gene; V was cut back by 4 bases and J by 0 bases. The CDR3 contains 16 residues. Germline CDR1 reads SGDLS; CDR2 reads YYNGEE.

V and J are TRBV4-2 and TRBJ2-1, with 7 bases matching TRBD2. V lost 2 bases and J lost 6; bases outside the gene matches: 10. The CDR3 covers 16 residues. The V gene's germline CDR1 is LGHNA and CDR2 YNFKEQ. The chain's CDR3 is CASSQYGLENVNEQFF. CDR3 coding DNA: TGTGCCAGCAGCCAATATGGACTAGAAAATGTCAATGAGCAGTTCTTC.

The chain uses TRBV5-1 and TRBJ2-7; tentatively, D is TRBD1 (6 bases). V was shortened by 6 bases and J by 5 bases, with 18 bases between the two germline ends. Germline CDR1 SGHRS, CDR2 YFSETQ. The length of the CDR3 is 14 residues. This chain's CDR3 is CASMLQGIGDEQYF. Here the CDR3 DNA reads TGCGCCAGCATGTTACAGGGCATAGGGGACGAGCAGTACTTC. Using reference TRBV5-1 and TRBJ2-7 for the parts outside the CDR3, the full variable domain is KAGVTQTPRYLIKTRGQQVTLSCSPISGHRSVSWYQQTPGQGLQFLFEYFSETQRNKGNFPGRFSGRQFSNSRSEMNVSTLELGDSALYLCASMLQGIGDEQYFGPGTRLTVT.